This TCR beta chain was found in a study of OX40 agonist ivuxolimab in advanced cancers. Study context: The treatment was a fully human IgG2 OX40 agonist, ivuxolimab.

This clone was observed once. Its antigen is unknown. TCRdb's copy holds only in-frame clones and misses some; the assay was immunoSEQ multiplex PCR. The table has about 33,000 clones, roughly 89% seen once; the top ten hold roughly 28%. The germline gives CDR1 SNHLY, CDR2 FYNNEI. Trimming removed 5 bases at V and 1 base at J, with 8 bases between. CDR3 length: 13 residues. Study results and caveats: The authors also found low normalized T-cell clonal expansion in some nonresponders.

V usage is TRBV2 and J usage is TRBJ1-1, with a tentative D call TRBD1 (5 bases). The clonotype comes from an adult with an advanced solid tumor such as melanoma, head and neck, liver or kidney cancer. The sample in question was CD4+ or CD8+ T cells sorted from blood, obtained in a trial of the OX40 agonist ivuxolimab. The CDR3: CASSSGQNTEAFF. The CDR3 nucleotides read TGTGCCAGCAGTTCCGGACAGAACACTGAAGCTTTCTTT.